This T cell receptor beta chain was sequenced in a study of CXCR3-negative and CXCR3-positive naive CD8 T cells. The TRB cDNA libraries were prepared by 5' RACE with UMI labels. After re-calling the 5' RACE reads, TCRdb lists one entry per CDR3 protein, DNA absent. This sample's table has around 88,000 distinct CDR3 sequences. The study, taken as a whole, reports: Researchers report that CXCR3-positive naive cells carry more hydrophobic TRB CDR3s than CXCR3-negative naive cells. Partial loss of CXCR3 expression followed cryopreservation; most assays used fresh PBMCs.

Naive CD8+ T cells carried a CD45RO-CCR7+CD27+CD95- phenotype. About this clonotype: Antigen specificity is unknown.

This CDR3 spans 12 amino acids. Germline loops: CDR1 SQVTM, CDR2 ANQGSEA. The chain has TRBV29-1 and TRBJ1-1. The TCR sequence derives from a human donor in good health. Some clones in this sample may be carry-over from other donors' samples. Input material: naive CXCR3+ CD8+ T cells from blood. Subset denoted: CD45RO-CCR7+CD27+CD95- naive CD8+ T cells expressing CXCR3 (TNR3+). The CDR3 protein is CSVLGRNTEAFF.